The clone carrying this T cell receptor beta chain was recorded once. The assay was immunoSEQ multiplex PCR, and TCRdb's table has in-frame clones only and misses some. Here the sample spans about 180,000 clones, about 92% being singletons. The CDR3 loop spans 15 amino acids. Germline CDR1 LGHDT, CDR2 YNNKEL (reference sequence). V was shortened by 3 bases and J by 0 bases, with 11 bases between the two germline ends. The data originate from a study of T cell responses to AZD1222 COVID-19 vaccine. This sequence joins TRBV3-1 (or the pseudogene TRBV3-2) and TRBJ1-1; D ambiguous. This material consisted of peripheral blood, taken on day 0 of AZD1222 vaccination. This TCR derives from an adult in good health. CDR3 sequence: CASSHDGVMNTEAFF. In nucleotides, the CDR3 is TGTGCCAGCAGCCATGATGGGGTGATGAACACTGAAGCTTTCTTT.